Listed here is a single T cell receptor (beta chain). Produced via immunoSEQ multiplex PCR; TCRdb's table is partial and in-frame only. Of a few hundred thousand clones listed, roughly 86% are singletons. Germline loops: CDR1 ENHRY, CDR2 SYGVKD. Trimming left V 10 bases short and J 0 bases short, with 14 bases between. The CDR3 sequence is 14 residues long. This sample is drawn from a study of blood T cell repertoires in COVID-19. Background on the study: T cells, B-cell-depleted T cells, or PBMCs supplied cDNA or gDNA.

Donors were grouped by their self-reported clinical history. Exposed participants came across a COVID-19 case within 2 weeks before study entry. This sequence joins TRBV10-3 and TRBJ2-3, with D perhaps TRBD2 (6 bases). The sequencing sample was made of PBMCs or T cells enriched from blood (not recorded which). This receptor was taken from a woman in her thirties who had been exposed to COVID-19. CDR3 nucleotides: TGTGCCACCGGCCTAGCGACTAGCACAGATACGCAGTATTTT. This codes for CATGLATSTDTQYF.